Presented here are 27 T cell receptor beta chains from one specimen sequenced in a study of blood T cell repertoires in COVID-19. The repertoire was sequenced with immunoSEQ multiplex PCR; TCRdb's copy has only in-frame clones and lacks some. The sample has approximately 280,000 clones; roughly 86% are singletons. Material: PBMCs or T cells enriched from blood (not recorded which). Receptor source: a woman younger than 30 who had recovered from COVID-19.

A single count supports this clone. The V and J genes are TRBV28 and TRBJ2-1; perhaps TRBD2 as D (6 bases). V was cut by 5 bases and J by 4 bases, with 9 bases left in between. The germline V gene has CDR1 MDHEN and CDR2 SYDVKM. The CDR3 has 13 amino acids. The CDR3 nucleotides read TGTGCCAGCAGTCCGGGAGAATACAATGAGCAGTTCTTC. Amino acids: CASSPGEYNEQFF.

V gene TRBV12-3 or TRBV12-4 combines with J gene TRBJ2-1; no clear D gene. The CDR3 is 11 amino acids. The V and J ends lost 5 bases and 4 bases respectively, with 3 bases between them. The CDR3 reads CASSEYNEQFF. The CDR3 bases are TGTGCCAGCAGTGAGTACAATGAGCAGTTCTTC.

In DNA form, the CDR3 reads TGTGCCAGCAGCGGGGCAGAAAGCACAGATACGCAGTATTTT. Translating gives CASSGAESTDTQYF. The chain links TRBV3-1 (or the pseudogene TRBV3-2) to TRBJ2-3, with TRBD1 as a possible D gene (5 bases). V was trimmed by 5 bases and J by 0 bases, leaving 9 bases between them. The CDR3 covers 14 residues. Germline lookup yields CDR1 LGHDT and CDR2 YNNKEL (reference sequence).

V and J are TRBV28 and TRBJ2-3, with 16 bases aligning to TRBD2. The CDR3 length is 20 residues. The germline gives CDR1 MDHEN, CDR2 SYDVKM. V gave up 3 bases and J gave up 5 bases; unmatched junction bases: 14. The CDR3 nucleotides are TGTGCCAGCAGTTTCCCCCCGACCGGGACTAGCGGGAGGGCCATAGATACGCAGTATTTT. Amino acids: CASSFPPTGTSGRAIDTQYF.

V gene TRBV27 combines with J gene TRBJ2-5; 8 bases agree with TRBD1. CDR3 size: 17 residues. Germline V CDR1 and CDR2: MNHEY, SMNVEV (reference sequence). V shed 0 bases, J shed 5 bases, and the junction held 11 bases outside the gene matches. CDR3: CASSLSSDRDVRETQYF. CDR3 nucleotide sequence: TGTGCCAGCAGTTTATCGTCGGACAGGGACGTTAGGGAGACCCAGTACTTC.

This clone is a singleton in its sample. The chain joins TRBV5-1 to TRBJ2-7; 13 bases agree with TRBD2. J gave up 2 bases and V 0 bases, and 2 bases lay outside the gene matches. CDR1 and CDR2 from the germline V gene are SGHRS and YFSETQ. The CDR3 loop spans 16 amino acids. CDR3 residues: CASSLGLAGGAYEQYF. Written as DNA, the CDR3 is TGCGCCAGCAGCTTGGGACTAGCGGGAGGTGCCTACGAGCAGTACTTC.

The chain employs TRBV6-5 and TRBJ1-6; D not certain. The CDR3 spans 15 residues. V was pared by 2 bases and J by 10 bases, with 15 bases between. Germline V gene lookup returns CDR1 MNHEY and CDR2 SVGAGI. CDR3 DNA sequence: TGTGCCAGCAGTTACAACGACGGGGATCAATCACCCCTCCACTTT. This translates into CASSYNDGDQSPLHF.

The J gene is TRBJ2-2, the V gene TRBV7-9; D is possibly TRBD2 (5 bases). The ends were cut back, 5 bases at V and 3 bases at J, with 19 bases in the middle. The length of the CDR3 is 17 residues. Germline-derived CDR1 and CDR2 are SEHNR and FQNEAQ (reference sequence). CDR3 amino acids: CASSPETVPRDTGELFF. CDR3 DNA: TGTGCCAGCAGCCCTGAAACTGTACCGCGGGACACCGGGGAGCTGTTTTTT.

The CDR3 spells CASSFSDREGDEQYF. CDR3 in DNA: TGTGCCAGCAGTTTCTCGGACAGAGAGGGGGACGAGCAGTACTTC. The chain is built from TRBV6-5 and TRBJ2-7, with D tentatively TRBD1 (6 bases). Between the trimmed V and J ends, which lost 4 bases and 5 bases, there was a span of 18 bases. The germline gives CDR1 MNHEY, CDR2 SVGAGI. This CDR3 is 15 amino acids long.

J is TRBJ2-5 and V is TRBV5-1, with 7 bases fitting TRBD2. CDR3 length equals 16 residues. The ends lost 0 bases at V and 0 bases at J; junction bases unmatched: 5. The germline V gene encodes CDR1 SGHRS and CDR2 YFSETQ. The CDR3: CASSLGLARDQETQYF. The CDR3 DNA follows: TGCGCCAGCAGCTTGGGACTAGCTCGGGACCAAGAGACCCAGTACTTC.

J is TRBJ2-1 and V is TRBV11-3; a possible D gene is TRBD2 (6 bases). The CDR3 totals 12 residues. Deletions cut 4 bases from V and 8 bases from J, with 9 bases between. CDR1 is SGHNT and CDR2 is YENEEA in the germline V gene. CDR3 region: CASSSGTYEQFF. The CDR3 nucleotides are TGTGCCAGCAGCTCGGGGACTTATGAGCAGTTCTTC.

This sequence joins TRBV4-3 and TRBJ2-7; tentative D call: TRBD1 (6 bases). V lost 2 bases and J 3 bases, leaving 8 bases between the germline ends. The CDR3 runs to 13 residues. Germline V gene sequence: CDR1 LGHNA, CDR2 YSLEER. The CDR3 DNA is TGCGCCAGCAGCCAACTCAGGGGCTACGAGCAGTACTTC. It encodes CASSQLRGYEQYF.

The rearrangement uses TRBV12-3 or TRBV12-4 and TRBJ1-1; D possibly corresponds to TRBD1 (6 bases). There are 13 residues in the CDR3. Trimming stripped 8 bases from V and 5 bases from J, with 15 bases between. In DNA form, the CDR3 reads TGTGCCAGCCTTGTCAGGGGCAGTACTGAAGCTTTCTTT. Translation gives CASLVRGSTEAFF.

The chain employs TRBV19 and TRBJ2-6, with no clear D. This CDR3 comprises 16 residues. CDR1 is LNHDA, CDR2 SQIVND, per germline (reference sequence). Trimming stripped 2 bases from V and 0 bases from J, with 8 bases between. CDR3 nucleotides: TGTGCCAGTAGTATAAGAGCTGACTCTGGGGCCAACGTCCTGACTTTC. Its protein is CASSIRADSGANVLTF.

The rearrangement joins TRBV20-1 to TRBJ1-4; 8 bases agree with TRBD1. CDR1 is DFQATT and CDR2 is SNEGSKA in the germline V gene (reference sequence). With 3 bases clipped from V and 8 bases from J, the junction kept 8 bases outside the gene matches. The CDR3 is made up of 14 amino acids. Here the CDR3 reads CSASRTGFEEKLFF. CDR3 nucleotide sequence: TGCAGTGCTAGTCGGACAGGGTTTGAGGAAAAACTGTTTTTT.

This chain uses TRBV19 with TRBJ1-5; D is perhaps TRBD1 (5 bases). CDR1 LNHDA and CDR2 SQIVND come from the germline V gene (reference sequence). The CDR3 runs to 12 residues. Trimming took off 5 bases at V and 14 bases at J, with 16 bases between the two ends. The CDR3 sequence is CASSGRGGPEHF. In nucleotides, the CDR3 is TGTGCCAGTAGTGGGCGGGGGGGTCCAGAGCATTTT.

This chain connects TRBV7-9 to TRBJ1-1; 7 bases align to TRBD1. The junction had 6 bases not matched to a gene; V was cut back by 1 base and J by 1 base. CDR1 is SEHNR and CDR2 is FQNEAQ in the germline V gene (reference sequence). The CDR3 sequence is 16 residues long. DNA for the CDR3: TGTGCCAGCAGCTTAGTTCCCGGACAGGAGAACACTGAAGCTTTCTTT. It codes for CASSLVPGQENTEAFF.

The chain couples TRBV7-6 to TRBJ1-4, with 8 bases lining up with TRBD1. The trim removed 5 bases at V and 2 bases at J, leaving 4 bases unmatched. Germline CDR1 reads SGHVS; CDR2 reads FNYEAQ. This CDR3 is built from 15 residues. This chain's CDR3 is CASSLQGVTNEKLFF. CDR3 bases: TGTGCCAGCAGCCTACAGGGGGTTACTAATGAAAAACTGTTTTTT.

This clone was counted once. The chain links TRBV5-5 to TRBJ2-7; TRBD2 aligns across 15 bases. Germline CDR1 reads SGHKS; CDR2 reads YYEKEE (reference sequence). The CDR3 runs 14 residues. V gave up 5 bases and J gave up 5 bases; unmatched junction bases: 2. CDR3 amino acids: CASSGTSGRNEQYF. The CDR3 coding sequence is TGTGCCAGCAGTGGGACTAGCGGGAGGAACGAGCAGTACTTC. Based on the CDR3 plus reference TRBV5-5 and TRBJ2-7, the full variable domain is DAGVTQSPTHLIKTRGQQVTLRCSPISGHKSVSWYQQVLGQGPQFIFQYYEKEERGRGNFPDRFSARQFPNYSSELNVNALLLGDSALYLCASSGTSGRNEQYFGPGTRLTVT.

The chain has TRBV11-2 and TRBJ2-2, with 7 bases aligning to TRBD1. The trim removed 5 bases at V and 4 bases at J, leaving 7 bases unmatched. The CDR3 is 15 amino acids. Per the germline V gene, CDR1 is SGHAT and CDR2 is FQNNGV. CDR3 in DNA: TGTGCCAGCAGCCAGACAGGGTTCGTCACCGGGGAGCTGTTTTTT. Its translation: CASSQTGFVTGELFF.

The sample holds a few counts of this clone. J is TRBJ1-5 and V is TRBV18; D is undetermined. The CDR3 has 15 amino acids. V lost 3 bases and J lost 4, with 13 bases in between. Germline V gene lookup returns CDR1 KGHSH and CDR2 LQKENI. CDR3 loop: CASSPSEGSNQPQHF. In nucleotides, the CDR3 is TGTGCCAGCTCACCCAGTGAGGGATCTAATCAGCCCCAGCATTTT.

This chain connects TRBV9 to TRBJ1-1; possible D gene TRBD1, 5 bases. Germline V lookup: CDR1 SGDLS, CDR2 YYNGEE. Trimming removed 3 bases at V and 2 bases at J, with 8 bases between. This CDR3 spans 13 amino acids. The CDR3 DNA reads TGTGCCAGCAGCGCGACAGCTAACACTGAAGCTTTCTTT. Translated: CASSATANTEAFF.

The V gene is TRBV28, the J gene TRBJ1-5, with D perhaps TRBD1 (6 bases). The V gene lost 8 bases and the J gene lost 6 bases, with 11 bases spanning the gap. Germline V gene sequence: CDR1 MDHEN, CDR2 SYDVKM. CDR3 length: 12 amino acids. The CDR3 coding sequence is TGTGCCAGCGCAGGGGTCGGTCAGCCCCAGCATTTT. Translation: CASAGVGQPQHF.

This clone occurred once. The rearrangement links TRBV11-2 to TRBJ2-1, with unresolved D. The germline V gene has CDR1 SGHAT and CDR2 FQNNGV. V lost 5 bases to trimming and J lost 5 bases, with 7 bases between them. The CDR3 sequence is 12 residues long. For the CDR3, the DNA is TGTGCCAGCAGCCCCCCCGACAATGAGCAGTTCTTC. Amino acids: CASSPPDNEQFF.

The chain links TRBV19 to TRBJ2-5; possibly TRBD2 for D (5 bases). The germline V gene has CDR1 LNHDA and CDR2 SQIVND (reference sequence). This CDR3 spans 15 amino acids. Trimming took off 3 bases at V and 5 bases at J, with 16 bases between the two ends. This chain's CDR3 is CASSISPAGRETQYF. The CDR3, as DNA: TGTGCCAGTAGTATCTCCCCTGCGGGCCGCGAGACCCAGTACTTC.

J is TRBJ1-5 and V is TRBV6-5, with 7 bases matching TRBD1. This CDR3 region has 15 residues. Trimming took 5 bases from V and 11 from J; bases not matched to a gene: 15. CDR1 is MNHEY and CDR2 is SVGAGI in the germline V gene. In DNA, the CDR3 is TGTGCCAGCAGTCCCCGACAGGGTGGATTCTCGGCCCAGCATTTT. Amino acid sequence: CASSPRQGGFSAQHF.

CDR3 in amino acids: CASSLSIYEGTGDTSYEQYF. The CDR3 nucleotides are TGCGCCAGCAGCCTGAGTATATATGAAGGGACAGGTGATACCTCCTACGAGCAGTACTTC. The rearrangement links TRBV5-1 to TRBJ2-7, with 8 bases identical to TRBD1. The CDR3 is made up of 20 amino acids. J lost 0 bases, V lost 4 bases, and 21 bases had no gene match. From germline, CDR1 is SGHRS and CDR2 YFSETQ. Drawing the rest from reference TRBV5-1 and TRBJ2-7, the complete variable domain is KAGVTQTPRYLIKTRGQQVTLSCSPISGHRSVSWYQQTPGQGLQFLFEYFSETQRNKGNFPGRFSGRQFSNSRSEMNVSTLELGDSALYLCASSLSIYEGTGDTSYEQYFGPGTRLTVT.